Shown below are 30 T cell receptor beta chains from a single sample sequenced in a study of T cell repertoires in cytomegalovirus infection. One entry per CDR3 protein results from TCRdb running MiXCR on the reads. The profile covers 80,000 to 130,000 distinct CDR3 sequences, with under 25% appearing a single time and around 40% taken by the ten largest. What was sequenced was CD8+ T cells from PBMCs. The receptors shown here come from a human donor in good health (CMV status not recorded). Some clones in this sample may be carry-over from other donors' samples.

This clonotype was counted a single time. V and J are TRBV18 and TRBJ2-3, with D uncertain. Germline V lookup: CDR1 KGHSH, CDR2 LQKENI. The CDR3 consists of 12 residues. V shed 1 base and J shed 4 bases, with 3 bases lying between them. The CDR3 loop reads CASSPLADTQYF. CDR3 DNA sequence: TGTGCCAGCTCACCACTTGCAGATACGCAGTATTTT.

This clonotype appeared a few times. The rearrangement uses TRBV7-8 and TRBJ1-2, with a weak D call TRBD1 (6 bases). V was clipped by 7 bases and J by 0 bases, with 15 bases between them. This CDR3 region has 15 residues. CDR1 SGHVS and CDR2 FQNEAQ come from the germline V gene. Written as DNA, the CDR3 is TGTGCCAGCAACCCTGGACAGATCACTAACTATGGCTACACCTTC. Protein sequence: CASNPGQITNYGYTF.

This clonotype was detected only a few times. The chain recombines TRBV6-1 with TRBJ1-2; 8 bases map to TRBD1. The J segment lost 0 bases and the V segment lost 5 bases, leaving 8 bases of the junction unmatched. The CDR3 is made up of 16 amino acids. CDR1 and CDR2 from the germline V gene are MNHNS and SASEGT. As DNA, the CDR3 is TGTGCCAGCAGTCCCCGGGACAGGAAAGCTAACTATGGCTACACCTTC. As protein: CASSPRDRKANYGYTF.

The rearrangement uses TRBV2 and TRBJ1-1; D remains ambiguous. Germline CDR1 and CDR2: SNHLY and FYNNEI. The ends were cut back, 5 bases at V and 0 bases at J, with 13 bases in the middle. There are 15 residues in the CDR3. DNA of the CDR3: TGTGCCAGCAGTCCCGGTCTTCCGATGAACACTGAAGCTTTCTTT. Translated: CASSPGLPMNTEAFF.

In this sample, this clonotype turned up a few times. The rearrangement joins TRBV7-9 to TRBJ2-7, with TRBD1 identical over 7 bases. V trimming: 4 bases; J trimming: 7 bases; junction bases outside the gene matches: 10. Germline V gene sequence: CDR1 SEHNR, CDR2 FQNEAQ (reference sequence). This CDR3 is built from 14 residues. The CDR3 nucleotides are TGTGCCAGCAGCTCAAGACAGGGAACTGTTGAGCAGTACTTC. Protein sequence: CASSSRQGTVEQYF.

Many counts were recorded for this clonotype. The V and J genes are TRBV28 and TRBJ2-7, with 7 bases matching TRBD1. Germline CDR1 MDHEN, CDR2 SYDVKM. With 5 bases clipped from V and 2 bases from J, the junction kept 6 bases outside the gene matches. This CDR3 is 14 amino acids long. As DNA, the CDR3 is TGTGCCAGCAGTCGAGGAGGACAGGCCTACGAGCAGTACTTC. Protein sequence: CASSRGGQAYEQYF.

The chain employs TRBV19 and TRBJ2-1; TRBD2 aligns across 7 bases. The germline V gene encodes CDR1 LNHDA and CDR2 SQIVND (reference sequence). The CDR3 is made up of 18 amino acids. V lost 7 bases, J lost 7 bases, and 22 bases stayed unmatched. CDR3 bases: TGTGCCAGTACCATCGGGACTGGCGGGAGTGGAGTGAGAAATGAGCAGTTCTTC. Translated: CASTIGTGGSGVRNEQFF.

This CDR3 reads CASSQDQGKEQYF. The DNA for the CDR3 is TGCGCCAGCAGCCAAGATCAAGGGAAAGAGCAGTACTTC. The chain has TRBV4-1 and TRBJ2-7, with D unclear. The CDR3 is 13 amino acids. Trimming took 0 bases from V and 7 from J, leaving 10 bases between them. Germline V gene lookup returns CDR1 MGHRA and CDR2 YSYEKL.

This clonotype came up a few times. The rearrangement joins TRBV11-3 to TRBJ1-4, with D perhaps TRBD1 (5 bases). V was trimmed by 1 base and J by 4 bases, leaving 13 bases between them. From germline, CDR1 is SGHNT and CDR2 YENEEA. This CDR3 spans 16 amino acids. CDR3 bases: TGTGCCAGCAGCTTAGGTTTAGGGGCCGGTAATGAAAAACTGTTTTTT. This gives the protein CASSLGLGAGNEKLFF.

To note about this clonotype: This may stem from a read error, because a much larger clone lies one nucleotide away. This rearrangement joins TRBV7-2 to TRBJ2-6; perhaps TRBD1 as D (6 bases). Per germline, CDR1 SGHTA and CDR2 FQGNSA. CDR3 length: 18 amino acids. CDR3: CASSFFPQGPTGTNVLTF. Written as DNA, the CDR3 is TGTGCCAGCAGCTTTTTCCCTCAGGGGCCTACTGGGACCAACGTCCTGACTTTC.

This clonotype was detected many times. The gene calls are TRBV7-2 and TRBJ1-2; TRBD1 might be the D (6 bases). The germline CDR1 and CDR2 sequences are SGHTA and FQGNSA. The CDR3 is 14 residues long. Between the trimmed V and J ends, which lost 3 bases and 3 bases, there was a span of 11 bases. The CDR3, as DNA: TGTGCCAGCAGCTTGGGTTGGACAGACTATGGCTACACCTTC. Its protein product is CASSLGWTDYGYTF.

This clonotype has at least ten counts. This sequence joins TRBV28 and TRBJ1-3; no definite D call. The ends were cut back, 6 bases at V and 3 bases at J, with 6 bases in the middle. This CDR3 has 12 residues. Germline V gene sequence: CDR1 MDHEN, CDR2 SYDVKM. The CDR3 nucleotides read TGTGCCAGCAGGGACTATGGAAACACCATATATTTT. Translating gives CASRDYGNTIYF.

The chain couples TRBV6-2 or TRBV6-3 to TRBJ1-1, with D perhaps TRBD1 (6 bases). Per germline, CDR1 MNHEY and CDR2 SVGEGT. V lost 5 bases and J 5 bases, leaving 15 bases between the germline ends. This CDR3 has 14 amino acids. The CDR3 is CASSATGTWTEAFF. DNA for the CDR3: TGTGCCAGCAGTGCCACCGGGACATGGACTGAAGCTTTCTTT.

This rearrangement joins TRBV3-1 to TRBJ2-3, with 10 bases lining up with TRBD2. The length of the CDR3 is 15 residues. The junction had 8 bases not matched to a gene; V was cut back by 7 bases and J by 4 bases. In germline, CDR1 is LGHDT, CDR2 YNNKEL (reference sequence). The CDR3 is CASNPSGGAADTQYF. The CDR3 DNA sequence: TGTGCCAGCAATCCCAGCGGGGGGGCCGCAGATACGCAGTATTTT.

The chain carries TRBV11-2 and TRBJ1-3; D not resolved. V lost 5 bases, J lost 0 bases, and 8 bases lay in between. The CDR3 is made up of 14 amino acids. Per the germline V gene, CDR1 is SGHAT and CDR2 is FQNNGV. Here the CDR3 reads CASSVDGSGNTIYF. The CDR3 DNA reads TGTGCCAGCAGCGTTGACGGCTCTGGAAACACCATATATTTT.

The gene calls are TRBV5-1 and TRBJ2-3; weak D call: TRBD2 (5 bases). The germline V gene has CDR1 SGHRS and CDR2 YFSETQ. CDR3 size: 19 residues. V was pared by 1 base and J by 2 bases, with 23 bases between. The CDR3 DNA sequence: TGCGCCAGCAGCTTGCCTGCGCAGCGGACCCCCGGACCCACAGATACGCAGTATTTT. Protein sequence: CASSLPAQRTPGPTDTQYF.

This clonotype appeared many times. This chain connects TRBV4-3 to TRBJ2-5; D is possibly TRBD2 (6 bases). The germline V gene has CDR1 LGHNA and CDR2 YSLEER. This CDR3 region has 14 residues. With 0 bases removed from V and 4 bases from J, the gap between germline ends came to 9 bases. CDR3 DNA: TGCGCCAGCAGCCAAGATGGGGGAGGAGAGACCCAGTACTTC. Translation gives CASSQDGGGETQYF.

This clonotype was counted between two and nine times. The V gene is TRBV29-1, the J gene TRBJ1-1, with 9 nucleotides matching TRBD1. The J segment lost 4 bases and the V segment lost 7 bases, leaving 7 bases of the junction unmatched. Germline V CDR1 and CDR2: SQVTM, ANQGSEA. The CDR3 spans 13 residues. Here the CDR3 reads CSAPGTGSTEAFF. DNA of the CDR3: TGCAGCGCCCCTGGGACAGGGAGCACTGAAGCTTTCTTT.

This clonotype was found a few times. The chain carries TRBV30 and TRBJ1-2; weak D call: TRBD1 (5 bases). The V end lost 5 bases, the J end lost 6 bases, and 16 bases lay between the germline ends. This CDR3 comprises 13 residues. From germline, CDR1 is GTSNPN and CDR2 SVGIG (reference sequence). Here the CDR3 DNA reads TGTGCCTGGGGTACGACAGCTTCGGATGGCTACACCTTC. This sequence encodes CAWGTTASDGYTF.

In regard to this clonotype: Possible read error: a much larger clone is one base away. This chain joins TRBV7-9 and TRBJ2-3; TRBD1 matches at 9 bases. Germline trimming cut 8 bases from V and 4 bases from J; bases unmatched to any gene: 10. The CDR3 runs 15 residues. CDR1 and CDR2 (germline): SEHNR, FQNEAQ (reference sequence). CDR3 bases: TGTGCCAGCGGCGAGCCGGGACAGGGCCCAGATACGCAGTATTTT. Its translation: CASGEPGQGPDTQYF.

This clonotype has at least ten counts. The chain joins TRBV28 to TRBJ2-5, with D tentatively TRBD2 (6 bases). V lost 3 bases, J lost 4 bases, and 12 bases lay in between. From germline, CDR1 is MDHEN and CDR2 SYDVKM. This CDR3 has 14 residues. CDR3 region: CASSFQVGGETQYF. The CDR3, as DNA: TGTGCCAGCAGTTTCCAGGTGGGGGGAGAGACCCAGTACTTC.

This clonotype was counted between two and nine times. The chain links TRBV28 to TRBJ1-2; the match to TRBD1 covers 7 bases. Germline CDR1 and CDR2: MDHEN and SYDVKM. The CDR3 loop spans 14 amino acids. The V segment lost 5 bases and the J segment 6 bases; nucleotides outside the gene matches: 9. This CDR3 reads CASSQPQGRHGYTF. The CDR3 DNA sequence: TGTGCCAGCAGTCAACCACAGGGGAGGCATGGCTACACCTTC.

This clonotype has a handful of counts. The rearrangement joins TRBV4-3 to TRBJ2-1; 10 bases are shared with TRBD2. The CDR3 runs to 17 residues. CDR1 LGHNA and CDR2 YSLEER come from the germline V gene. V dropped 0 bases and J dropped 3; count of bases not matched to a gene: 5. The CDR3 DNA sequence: TGCGCCAGCAGCCAAGATCCCGGGACTAGCGTCTACAATGAGCAGTTCTTC. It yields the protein CASSQDPGTSVYNEQFF.

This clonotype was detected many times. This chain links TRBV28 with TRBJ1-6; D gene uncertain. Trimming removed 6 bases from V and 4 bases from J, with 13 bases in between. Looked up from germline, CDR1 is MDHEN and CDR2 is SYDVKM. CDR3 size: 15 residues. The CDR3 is CASSRRHFYNSPLHF. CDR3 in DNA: TGTGCCAGCAGCCGTCGACACTTTTATAATTCACCCCTCCACTTT. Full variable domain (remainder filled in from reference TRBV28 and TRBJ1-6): DVKVTQSSRYLVKRTGEKVFLECVQDMDHENMFWYRQDPGLGLRLIYFSYDVKMKEKGDIPEGYSVSREKKERFSLILESASTNQTSMYLCASSRRHFYNSPLHFGNGTRLTVT.

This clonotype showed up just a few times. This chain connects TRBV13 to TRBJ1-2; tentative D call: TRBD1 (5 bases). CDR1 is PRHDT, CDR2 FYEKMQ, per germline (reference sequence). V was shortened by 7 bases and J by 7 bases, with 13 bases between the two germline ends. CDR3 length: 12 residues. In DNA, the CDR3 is TGTGCCAGCATGACAGACATTCTTGGCTACACCTTC. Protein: CASMTDILGYTF.

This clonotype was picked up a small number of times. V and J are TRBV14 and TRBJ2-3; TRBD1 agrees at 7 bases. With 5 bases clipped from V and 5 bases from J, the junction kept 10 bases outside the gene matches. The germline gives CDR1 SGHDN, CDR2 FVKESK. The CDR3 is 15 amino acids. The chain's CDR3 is CASSITRGRGDTQYF. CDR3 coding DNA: TGTGCCAGCAGCATAACGAGGGGGCGTGGAGATACGCAGTATTTT. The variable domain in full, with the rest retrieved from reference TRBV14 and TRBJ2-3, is EAGVTQFPSHSVIEKGQTVTLRCDPISGHDNLYWYRRVMGKEIKFLLHFVKESKQDESGMPNNRFLAERTGGTYSTLKVQPAELEDSGVYFCASSITRGRGDTQYFGPGTRLTVL.

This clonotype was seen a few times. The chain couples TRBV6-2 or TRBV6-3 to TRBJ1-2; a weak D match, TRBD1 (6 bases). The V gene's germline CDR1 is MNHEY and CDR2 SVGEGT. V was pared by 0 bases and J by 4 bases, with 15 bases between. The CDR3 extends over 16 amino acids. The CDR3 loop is CASSYSKQGRSYGYTF. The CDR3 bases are TGTGCCAGCAGTTACTCGAAACAGGGTCGCAGCTATGGCTACACCTTC.

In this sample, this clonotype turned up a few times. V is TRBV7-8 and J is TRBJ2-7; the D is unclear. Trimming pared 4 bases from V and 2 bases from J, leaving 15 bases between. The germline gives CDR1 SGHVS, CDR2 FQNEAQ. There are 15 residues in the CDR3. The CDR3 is CASSSRSAVPYEQYF. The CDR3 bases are TGTGCCAGCAGCTCCCGCAGCGCGGTACCCTACGAGCAGTACTTC.

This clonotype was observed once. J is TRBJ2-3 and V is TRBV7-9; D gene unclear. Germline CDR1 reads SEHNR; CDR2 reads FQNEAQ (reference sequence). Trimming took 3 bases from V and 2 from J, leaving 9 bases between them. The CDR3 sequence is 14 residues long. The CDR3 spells CASSFVRTTDTQYF. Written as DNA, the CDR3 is TGTGCCAGCAGCTTTGTAAGGACCACAGATACGCAGTATTTT. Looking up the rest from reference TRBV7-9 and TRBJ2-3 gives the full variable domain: DTGVSQNPRHKITKRGQNVTFRCDPISEHNRLYWYRQTLGQGPEFLTYFQNEAQLEKSRLLSDRFSAERPKGSFSTLEIQRTEQGDSAMYLCASSFVRTTDTQYFGPGTRLTVL.

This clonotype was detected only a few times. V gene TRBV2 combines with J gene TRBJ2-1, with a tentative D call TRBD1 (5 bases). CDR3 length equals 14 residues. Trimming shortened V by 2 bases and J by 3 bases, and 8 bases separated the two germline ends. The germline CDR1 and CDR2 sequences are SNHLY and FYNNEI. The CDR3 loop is CASSERGGYNEQFF. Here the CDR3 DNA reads TGTGCCAGCAGTGAAAGGGGCGGCTACAATGAGCAGTTCTTC.